One and the same sample provided the 24 T cell receptor beta chains below, sequenced in a study of CD8+ T cells in alopecia areata. cDNA serving as the sequencing template came from extracted, reverse transcribed RNA. The repertoire was sequenced with immunoSEQ multiplex PCR; TCRdb's copy has only in-frame clones and lacks some. Listed for the sample are some 110,000 clones, none seen a single time. The sample comprised lesional skin. These receptors originate from a C3H/HeJ mouse with alopecia areata. The mice in this strain carry MHC haplotype H2-k.

On this clone itself: Gene names are mouse gene names. The read is 4 residues too short to cover the CDR3 end, so that end is filled in from the germline J gene. The chain combines TRBV13-3 with TRBJ1-4; 7 bases map to TRBD1. CDR3 length: 16 residues. With V trimmed by 4 bases and J by 0 bases, 6 bases remained unmatched. The V gene's germline CDR1 is NNHDY and CDR2 SYVADS. Incomplete CDR3 DNA: TGTGCCAGCAGTCCTCTTACAGGGGTTTCCAACGAA. This codes for CASSPLTGVSNE. The whole CDR3 region reads CASSPLTGVSNERLFF.

Details on this clone: Gene names are the mouse ones. The read is 4 residues too short to cover the CDR3 end, so that end is filled in from the germline J gene. The chain employs TRBV19 and TRBJ1-4, with TRBD1 identical over 10 bases. The CDR3 runs to 14 residues. V lost 6 bases, J lost 3 bases, and 2 bases stayed unmatched. From germline, CDR1 is FNHDT and CDR2 SITEND (reference sequence). CDR3 sequence: CASTGQGANERLFF. The CDR3 bases that were read are TGTGCCAGCACTGGACAGGGGGCCAACGAA.

This clone turned up a few times. Germline and genes: mouse. The read is 4 residues too short to cover the CDR3 end, so that end is filled in from the germline J gene. V usage is TRBV19 and J usage is TRBJ1-2; 9 nucleotides line up with TRBD1. The germline gives CDR1 FNHDT, CDR2 SITEND (reference sequence). CDR3 size: 14 residues. Trimming cost V 5 bases and J 3 bases; bases outside gene matches: 5. The CDR3 spells CASSRDREDSDYTF. The CDR3 bases that were read are TGTGCCAGCAGCCGGGACAGGGAGGACTCC.

Ten or more counts support this clone. Mouse gene names and germline throughout. The sequence runs out 4 residues before the end of the CDR3; the remainder is reconstructed from the germline J gene. This rearrangement joins TRBV16 to TRBJ1-2; 8 positions agree with TRBD1. The CDR3 loop spans 13 amino acids. CDR1 and CDR2 (germline): SGHSA, FRNQAP. The trim removed 3 bases at V and 3 bases at J, leaving 0 bases unmatched. Incomplete CDR3 DNA: TGTGCAAGCAGCTTGGGACAGGACTCC. Its translation: CASSLGQDS. From start to end, the CDR3 is CASSLGQDSDYTF.

This clone was seen more than once but under ten times. Germline and genes: mouse. The read stops 4 residues short of the end of the CDR3; the missing end is completed from the germline J gene. V and J are TRBV13-3 and TRBJ2-5; D is uncertain. Trimming took off 1 base at V and 2 bases at J, with 8 bases between the two ends. Germline values: CDR1 NNHDY, CDR2 SYVADS. The CDR3 consists of 14 residues. CDR3: CASSDWVFQDTQYF. CDR3 DNA, as far as it was read: TGTGCCAGCAGTGATTGGGTATTCCAAGAC.

This clone was counted a few times. Here the gene names and germline are mouse. CDR3 DNA, as far as it was read: TGCACCTGCAGTGCAGCCCAGGGGGCGAACACCGGG. It translates to CTCSAAQGANTG. The complete CDR3 reads CTCSAAQGANTGQLYF. This chain links TRBV1 with TRBJ2-2; 8 bases line up with TRBD1. The read ends 4 residues early relative to the CDR3; the germline J gene fills the gap. The CDR3 spans 16 residues. V gave up 1 base and J gave up 2 bases; unmatched junction bases: 3. Germline-derived CDR1 and CDR2 are NSQYPW and LRSPGD (reference sequence). The variable domain in full, with the rest retrieved from reference TRBV1 and TRBJ2-2, is VTLLEQNPRWRLVPRGQAVNLRCILKNSQYPWMSWYQQDLQKQLQWLFTLRSPGDKEVKSLPGADYLATRVTDTELRLQVANMSQGRTLYCTCSAAQGANTGQLYFGEGSKLTVL.

This clone has at least ten counts. Gene and germline names: mouse. The read ends 4 residues shy of where the CDR3 ends; the end is completed using the germline J gene. The chain joins TRBV13-3 to TRBJ2-1; 12 nucleotides agree with TRBD1. The ends lost 5 bases at V and 4 bases at J; junction bases unmatched: 4. This CDR3 has 15 amino acids. CDR1 and CDR2 from the germline V gene are NNHDY and SYVADS. The CDR3 loop is CASSGTGGRYAEQFF. Incomplete CDR3 DNA: TGTGCCAGCAGCGGGACAGGGGGCAGGTATGCT.

Remarks on this clone: Gene names denote mouse genes. The CDR3 DNA, read in part, is TGTGCCAGCAGGAGGGGTAGCGAA. Translated: CASRRGSE. The whole CDR3 sequence reads CASRRGSERLFF. The chain recombines TRBV13-3 with TRBJ1-4; weak D call: TRBD1 (5 bases). The read terminates 4 residues ahead of where the CDR3 ends, so the germline J gene completes it. The CDR3 has 12 amino acids. The germline CDR1 and CDR2 sequences are NNHDY and SYVADS.

With respect to this clone: The gene names given are mouse names. The CDR3 goes on 4 residues after the read ends, and that part is filled in from the germline J gene. This rearrangement joins TRBV13-1 to TRBJ2-3; possible D gene TRBD1, 5 bases. V gave up 2 bases and J gave up 2 bases, with 6 bases separating them. CDR3 length: 13 residues. Germline CDR1 is NSHNY and CDR2 is SYGAGN. Partial CDR3 DNA: TGTGCCAGCAGTGAGGACAATGCAGAA. Its translation: CASSEDNAE. The full-length CDR3 reads as CASSEDNAETLYF.

Only a few counts were recorded for this clone. Gene names refer to mouse genes. The CDR3: CAWSRLGDINQDTQYF. The CDR3 DNA, read in part, is TGTGCCTGGAGTCGACTGGGAGATATTAACCAAGAC. The V call is TRBV31, the J call TRBJ2-5, with 7 bases lining up with TRBD2. Coverage ceases 4 residues before the CDR3 finishes, and the germline J gene fills in the end. Unmatched junction bases numbered 7, after V lost 1 base and J lost 0 bases. The germline CDR1 and CDR2 sequences are GKSSPN and SITVG. There are 16 residues in the CDR3.

This clone has more than one count but fewer than ten. Mouse germline and gene names are used. The read stops 4 residues short of the end of the CDR3; the missing end is completed from the germline J gene. The rearrangement joins TRBV17 to TRBJ1-1, with a weak D call TRBD1 (6 bases). V gave up 5 bases and J gave up 0 bases, with 10 bases separating them. The CDR3 contains 14 residues. Per germline, CDR1 MNHDT and CDR2 YYDKIL. The sequenced part of the CDR3 DNA is TGTGCTAGCAGTTACAGGGATGCAAACACA. Translated: CASSYRDANT. In full, the CDR3 is CASSYRDANTEVFF.

The sample holds a few counts of this clone. Each gene name is a mouse one. The read ends 4 residues shy of where the CDR3 ends; the end is completed using the germline J gene. The V call is TRBV17, the J call TRBJ1-1, with 8 nucleotides matching TRBD1. Germline CDR1 and CDR2: MNHDT and YYDKIL. The V gene end was trimmed by 5 bases and the J gene end by 3 bases; junction bases not matched to a gene: 2. This CDR3 has 13 amino acids. This CDR3 is CASSDRGDTEVFF. Partial CDR3 DNA: TGTGCTAGCAGTGACAGGGGTGACACA.

Comment on this clone: Genes here carry mouse names. The read ends 4 residues shy of where the CDR3 ends; the end is completed using the germline J gene. V and J are TRBV17 and TRBJ2-3; the D gene is possibly TRBD1 (6 bases). The CDR3 length is 16 residues. The V and J ends lost 3 bases and 0 bases respectively, with 13 bases between them. Per germline, CDR1 MNHDT and CDR2 YYDKIL. The CDR3 sequence is CASSSGDTPSAETLYF. The CDR3 bases that were read are TGTGCTAGCAGTAGTGGGGACACTCCTAGTGCAGAA.

This clone turned up a few times. Gene names are the mouse ones. With the read ending 4 residues before the CDR3 end, the germline J gene is used to fill in that end. The genes are TRBV19 and TRBJ1-1; D gene ambiguous. The CDR3 is made up of 14 amino acids. The ends were cut back, 2 bases at V and 0 bases at J, with 8 bases in the middle. Per germline, CDR1 FNHDT and CDR2 SITEND (reference sequence). The sequenced CDR3 bases are TGTGCCAGCAGTATGACAATTGCAAACACA. Protein sequence: CASSMTIANT. The entire CDR3 reads CASSMTIANTEVFF.

This clone occurred a few times. Genes and germline are mouse. The observed sequence ends 4 residues before the CDR3 terminus, with the missing tail filled in from the germline J gene. The chain uses TRBV13-1 and TRBJ2-7; 9 nucleotides line up with TRBD2. Per the germline V gene, CDR1 is NSHNY and CDR2 is SYGAGN. The CDR3 spans 14 residues. V was clipped by 5 bases and J by 0 bases; unmatched bases: 3. The sequenced CDR3 bases are TGTGCCAGCAGCGGACTGGGGCCCTCCTAT. Translated: CASSGLGPSY. The full CDR3 protein reads CASSGLGPSYEQYF.

About this clone: The gene names given are mouse names. The CDR3 extends 4 residues past the end of the read, so its final part is completed from the germline J gene. The J gene is TRBJ2-3, the V gene TRBV13-2; 8 nucleotides match TRBD1. This CDR3 contains 16 residues. V trimming: 2 bases; J trimming: 3 bases; junction bases outside the gene matches: 8. CDR1 is NNHNN and CDR2 is SYGAGS in the germline V gene (reference sequence). This chain's CDR3 is CASGDWTGRGAETLYF. The sequenced CDR3 bases are TGTGCCAGCGGTGACTGGACAGGGAGAGGGGCAGAA.

This clone occurred a few times. The gene symbols are mouse symbols. Read data end 4 residues before the CDR3 end; the end is taken from the germline J gene. The same CDR3 can be traced to other DNA sequences in this sample. The chain employs TRBV13-3 and TRBJ2-1; TRBD1 matches at 8 bases. Germline V CDR1 and CDR2: NNHDY, SYVADS. This CDR3 is 15 amino acids long. Losses at the gene ends were 3 bases for V and 3 bases for J; bases not matched to a gene: 5. CDR3 loop: CASSVPGTGYAEQFF. CDR3 DNA, as far as it was read: TGTGCCAGCAGTGTCCCCGGGACAGGCTATGCT.

Details on this clone: Mouse names are used for the genes. Read sequence stops 4 residues before the CDR3 end, and the germline J gene provides the missing end. The chain joins TRBV1 to TRBJ2-1; 7 bases line up with TRBD2. Germline assignment: CDR1 NSQYPW and CDR2 LRSPGD (reference sequence). With V trimmed by 1 base and J by 1 base, 7 bases remained unmatched. The CDR3 covers 17 residues. The CDR3 bases that were read are TGCACCTGCAGTGCAGTGAGACTGGGCCAAAACTATGCT. Translation: CTCSAVRLGQNYA. The CDR3 as a whole reads CTCSAVRLGQNYAEQFF.

Comments on this clone: Gene names denote mouse genes. The read ends 4 residues shy of where the CDR3 ends; the end is completed using the germline J gene. This chain joins TRBV19 and TRBJ1-4, with D hard to call. This CDR3 region has 13 residues. The germline gives CDR1 FNHDT, CDR2 SITEND (reference sequence). Between the trimmed V and J ends, which lost 0 bases and 5 bases, there was a span of 5 bases. The CDR3 here is CASSIDTNERLFF. The part of the CDR3 DNA that was read is TGTGCCAGCAGTATAGACACAAACGAA.

This clone was counted between two and nine times. Gene names follow the mouse nomenclature. The read ends 4 residues shy of where the CDR3 ends; the end is completed using the germline J gene. The chain couples TRBV13-3 to TRBJ2-7; D is possibly TRBD2 (7 bases). CDR3 length: 13 amino acids. Germline V lookup: CDR1 NNHDY, CDR2 SYVADS. Incomplete CDR3 DNA: TGTGCCAGCAGTGAACGGGGGGCTGAT. The encoded protein is CASSERGAD. The complete CDR3 sequence is CASSERGADEQYF.

This clone was observed a handful of times. Gene names and germline refer to mouse. The CDR3 is cut off 4 residues early in the read; its end comes from the germline J gene. The gene calls are TRBV14 and TRBJ1-4, with 11 positions matching TRBD1. This CDR3 contains 16 residues. The trim removed 5 bases at V and 0 bases at J, leaving 3 bases unmatched. Germline CDR1 SGHDT, CDR2 FRDEAV. CDR3 DNA (partial): TGTGCCAGCAGCCGGGGACAGGGGGTTTCCAACGAA. Residues: CASSRGQGVSNE. The full CDR3 reads CASSRGQGVSNERLFF.

Points on this clone: The genes are named according to mouse. The observed sequence ends 4 residues before the CDR3 terminus, with the missing tail filled in from the germline J gene. The V call is TRBV13-2, the J call TRBJ1-4; the D gene is possibly TRBD1 (5 bases). Germline V gene sequence: CDR1 NNHNN, CDR2 SYGAGS (reference sequence). There are 17 residues in the CDR3. The V end was cut by 0 bases, the J end by 0 bases, with 12 bases between. CDR3: CASGDAFGGVSNERLFF. CDR3 bases read: TGTGCCAGCGGTGATGCATTTGGGGGAGTTTCCAACGAA.

This clone showed up just a few times. Mouse germline and gene names are used. The CDR3 extends 4 residues past the end of the read, so its final part is completed from the germline J gene. The V and J genes are TRBV19 and TRBJ1-1; D unresolved. This CDR3 comprises 13 residues. V shed 4 bases and J shed 0 bases, with 7 bases lying between them. Germline values: CDR1 FNHDT, CDR2 SITEND (reference sequence). The CDR3 DNA, read in part, is TGTGCCAGCAGTTCTAATGCAAACACA. It is translated as CASSSNANT. The entire CDR3 protein is CASSSNANTEVFF.

This clone has more than one count but fewer than ten. Gene names are mouse gene names. The read stops 4 residues short of the end of the CDR3; the missing end is completed from the germline J gene. The chain joins TRBV19 to TRBJ1-4, with TRBD1 as a possible D gene (6 bases). The CDR3 is 14 residues long. V was shortened by 1 base and J by 5 bases, with 9 bases between the two germline ends. Germline-derived CDR1 and CDR2 are FNHDT and SITEND (reference sequence). The CDR3 spells CASSIWQGNERLFF. The sequenced CDR3 bases are TGTGCCAGCAGTATATGGCAGGGGAACGAA.